This T cell receptor (beta chain) came from a study of PD-1 blockade in classical Hodgkin lymphoma. The CDR3 has 17 amino acids. Germline V gene data show CDR1 as LNHDA and CDR2 as SQIVND (reference sequence). V dropped 3 bases and J dropped 0; count of bases not matched to a gene: 10. The table came from immunoSEQ multiplex PCR; TCRdb's copy has only in-frame clones and leaves some out. Here the sample spans some 45,000 clones, just under 80% being singletons. Time point noted: cycle 4 day 1 (C4D1), after 6 weeks of nivolumab. All trial patients relapsed after autologous stem cell transplantation. This sequence was found in a human donor with classical Hodgkin lymphoma. V and J are TRBV19 and TRBJ1-1, with 7 bases lining up with TRBD1. The sample here was peripheral blood mononuclear cells (PBMCs), taken before the fourth cycle of nivolumab. Written as DNA, the CDR3 is TGTGCCAGTAGTATTAGTGGGACAGCCGATATGAACACTGAAGCTTTCTTT. Its protein is CASSISGTADMNTEAFF.